Listed below are T cell receptor beta chains from one sample, sequenced in a study of blood T cell repertoires in COVID-19. Generated by immunoSEQ multiplex PCR, the TCRdb table keeps only in-frame clones and is missing some. Found here are approximately 300,000 clones, about 82% of them singletons; the top ten hold about 1.6%. What was sequenced was peripheral blood. These receptors all stem from a woman between 50 and 59 years old with acute or convalescent COVID-19. Both conserved end residues are trimmed from each CDR3.

length,V,CDR3
13,TRBV19,ASKNNLGTYNEQF
12,TRBV20-1,SASWAGSNEKLF
12,TRBV3-1/TRBV3-2,ASSRSFLSTEAF
13,TRBV21-1,ASRKASGSIYEQF
11,TRBV5-1,ASRSGSSDTQY
11,TRBV28,ASSFRDRNTIY
13,TRBV3-1/TRBV3-2,ASSPTDRENDGYT
13,TRBV2,ASSGTGAVTDTQY
13,TRBV27,ASSFGQGGNSPLH
11,TRBV5-4,ASSLQLLGELF
14,TRBV14,ASSQATTEFNYGYT
13,TRBV2,ASRVRQGARETQY
11,TRBV28,ASSLSRVETQY
12,TRBV28,ASSFAGFNQPQH
12,TRBV4-1,ASSQELAGGELF
12,TRBV7-9,ASSLTHAADTQY
10,TRBV20-1,SASSGGTEAF
13,TRBV7-9,ASLSSGQMSPEAF
14,TRBV5-1,ASSLDLADRADTQY
12,TRBV5-1,ASSLDFGTDGYT
13,TRBV6-4,ASSDQHGGGQPQH
14,TRBV6-1,ASSEASHRSLYGYT
15,TRBV10-3,AISESKRTGRAQPQH
12,TRBV6-1,ASSEQGINTEAF
12,TRBV2,ASPPYRDGTEAF